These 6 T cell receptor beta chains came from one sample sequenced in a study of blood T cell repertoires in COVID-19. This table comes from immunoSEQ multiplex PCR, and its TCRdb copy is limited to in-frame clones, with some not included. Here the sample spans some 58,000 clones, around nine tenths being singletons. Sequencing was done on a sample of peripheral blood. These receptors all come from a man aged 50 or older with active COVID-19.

CDR3 sequence reads: CASSFGQGADTQYF. For the CDR3, the DNA is TGCGCCAGCAGCTTCGGACAGGGGGCAGATACGCAGTATTTT. The V gene is TRBV5-1, the J gene TRBJ2-3, with TRBD1 matching 10 bases. CDR3 size: 14 residues. The ends lost 2 bases at V and 4 bases at J; junction bases unmatched: 1. Germline loops: CDR1 SGHRS, CDR2 YFSETQ.

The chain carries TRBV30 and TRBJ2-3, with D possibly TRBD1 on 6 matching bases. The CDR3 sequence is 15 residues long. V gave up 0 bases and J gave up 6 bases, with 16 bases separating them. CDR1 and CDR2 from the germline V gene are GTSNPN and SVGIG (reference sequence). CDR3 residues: CAWSVRGSAIDTQYF. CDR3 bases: TGTGCCTGGAGTGTAAGGGGGAGTGCGATCGATACGCAGTATTTT.

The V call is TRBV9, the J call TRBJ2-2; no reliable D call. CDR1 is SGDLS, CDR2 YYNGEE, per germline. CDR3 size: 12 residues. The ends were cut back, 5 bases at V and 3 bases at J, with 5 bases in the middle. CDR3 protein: CASSPDTGELFF. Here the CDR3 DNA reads TGTGCCAGCAGTCCTGACACCGGGGAGCTGTTTTTT.

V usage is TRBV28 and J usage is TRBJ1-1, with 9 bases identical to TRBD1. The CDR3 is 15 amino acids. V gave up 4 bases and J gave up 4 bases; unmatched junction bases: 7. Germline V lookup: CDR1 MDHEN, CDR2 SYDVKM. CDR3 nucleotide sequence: TGTGCCAGCAGTTCGAACAGGGGGCAGGGCACTGAAGCTTTCTTT. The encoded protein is CASSSNRGQGTEAFF.

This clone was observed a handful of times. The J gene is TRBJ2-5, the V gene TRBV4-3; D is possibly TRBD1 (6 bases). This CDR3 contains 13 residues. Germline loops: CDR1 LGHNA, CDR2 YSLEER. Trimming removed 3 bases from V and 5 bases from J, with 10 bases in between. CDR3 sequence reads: CASSQHRAETQYF. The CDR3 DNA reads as TGCGCCAGCAGCCAGCACAGGGCGGAGACCCAGTACTTC.

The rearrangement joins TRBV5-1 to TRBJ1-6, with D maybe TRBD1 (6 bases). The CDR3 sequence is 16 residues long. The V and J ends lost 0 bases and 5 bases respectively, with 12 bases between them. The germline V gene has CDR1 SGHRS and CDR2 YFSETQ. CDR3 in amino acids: CASSLGQGSDNSPLHF. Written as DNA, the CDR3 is TGCGCCAGCAGCTTGGGCCAGGGGAGCGATAATTCACCCCTCCACTTT.